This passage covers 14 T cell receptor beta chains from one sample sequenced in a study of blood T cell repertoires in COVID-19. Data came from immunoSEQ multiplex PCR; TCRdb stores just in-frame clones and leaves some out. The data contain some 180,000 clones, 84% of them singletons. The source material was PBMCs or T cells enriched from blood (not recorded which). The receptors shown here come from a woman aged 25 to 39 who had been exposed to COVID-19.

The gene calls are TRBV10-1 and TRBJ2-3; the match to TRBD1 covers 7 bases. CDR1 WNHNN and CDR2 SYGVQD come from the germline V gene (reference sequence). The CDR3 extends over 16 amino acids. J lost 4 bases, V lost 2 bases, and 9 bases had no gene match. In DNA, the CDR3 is TGCGCCAGCAGTGAGAACGTCAGGGGGTTCCCAGATACGCAGTATTTT. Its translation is CASSENVRGFPDTQYF.

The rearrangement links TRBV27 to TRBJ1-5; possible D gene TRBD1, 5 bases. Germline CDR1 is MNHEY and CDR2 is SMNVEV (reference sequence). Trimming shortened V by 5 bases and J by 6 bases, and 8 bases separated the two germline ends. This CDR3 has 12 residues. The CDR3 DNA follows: TGTGCCAGCAGTGACCAGGGTCAGCCCCAGCATTTT. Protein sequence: CASSDQGQPQHF.

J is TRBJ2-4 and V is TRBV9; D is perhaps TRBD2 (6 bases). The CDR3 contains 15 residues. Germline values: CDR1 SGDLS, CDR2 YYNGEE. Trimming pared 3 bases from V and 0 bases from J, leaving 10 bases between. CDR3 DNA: TGTGCCAGCAGCGGGGGGGTACTAGCCAAAAACATTCAGTACTTC. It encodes CASSGGVLAKNIQYF.

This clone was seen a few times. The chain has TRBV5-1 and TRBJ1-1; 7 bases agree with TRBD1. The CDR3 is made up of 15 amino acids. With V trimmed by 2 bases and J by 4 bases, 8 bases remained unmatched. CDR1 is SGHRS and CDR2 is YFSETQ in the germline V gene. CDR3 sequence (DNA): TGCGCCAGCAGCTTACGTTGGACAGGAGCCACTGAAGCTTTCTTT. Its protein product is CASSLRWTGATEAFF.

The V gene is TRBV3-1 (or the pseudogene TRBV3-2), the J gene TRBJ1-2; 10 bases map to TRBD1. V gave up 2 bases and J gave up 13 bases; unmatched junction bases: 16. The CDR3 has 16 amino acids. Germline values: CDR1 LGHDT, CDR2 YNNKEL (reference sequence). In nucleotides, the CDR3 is TGTGCCAGCAGCCAACCGGAGCACGGACAGGGGGAACTTCGCACCTTC. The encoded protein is CASSQPEHGQGELRTF.

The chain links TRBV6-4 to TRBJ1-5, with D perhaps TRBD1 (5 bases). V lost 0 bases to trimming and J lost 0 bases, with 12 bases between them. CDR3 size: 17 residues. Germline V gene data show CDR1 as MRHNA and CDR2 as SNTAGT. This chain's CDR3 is CASSDSYRPYSNQPQHF. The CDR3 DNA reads TGTGCCAGCAGTGACTCTTACAGGCCTTATAGCAATCAGCCCCAGCATTTT.

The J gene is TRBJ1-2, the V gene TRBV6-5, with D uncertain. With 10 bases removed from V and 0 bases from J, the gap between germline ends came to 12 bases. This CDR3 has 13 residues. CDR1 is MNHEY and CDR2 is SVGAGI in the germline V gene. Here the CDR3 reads CAIRGSANYGYTF. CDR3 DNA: TGTGCCATTCGAGGGTCAGCTAACTATGGCTACACCTTC.

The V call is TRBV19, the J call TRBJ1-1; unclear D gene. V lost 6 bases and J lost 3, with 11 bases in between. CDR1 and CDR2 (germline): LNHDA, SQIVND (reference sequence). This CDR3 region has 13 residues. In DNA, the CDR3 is TGTGCCAGTAGGTTCCGGGGAGACACTGAAGCTTTCTTT. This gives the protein CASRFRGDTEAFF. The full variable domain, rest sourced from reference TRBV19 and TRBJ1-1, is DGGITQSPKYLFRKEGQNVTLSCEQNLNHDAMYWYRQDPGQGLRLIYYSQIVNDFQKGDIAEGYSVSREKKESFPLTVTSAQKNPTAFYLCASRFRGDTEAFFGQGTRLTVV.

CDR3 DNA sequence: TGTGCCAGCAGCTCGCCCACAGGGGGGGATGGCTACACCTTC. Protein: CASSSPTGGDGYTF. The chain recombines TRBV7-3 with TRBJ1-2, with 8 nucleotides matching TRBD1. This CDR3 has 14 residues. CDR1 and CDR2 (germline): SGHTA, FQGTGA. Trimming cost V 4 bases and J 6 bases; bases outside gene matches: 7.

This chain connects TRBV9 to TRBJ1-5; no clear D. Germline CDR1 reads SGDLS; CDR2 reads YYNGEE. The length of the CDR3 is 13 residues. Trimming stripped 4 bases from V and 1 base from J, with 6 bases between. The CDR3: CASSRASNQPQHF. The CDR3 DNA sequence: TGTGCCAGCAGCCGAGCGAGCAATCAGCCCCAGCATTTT.

DNA of the CDR3: TGTGCCAGCAGCTTAGAGGGGCTAGCGGGGGGCGGAAGGCAGTACTTC. Amino acid sequence: CASSLEGLAGGGRQYF. This sequence joins TRBV7-6 and TRBJ2-7, with 11 bases lining up with TRBD2. CDR3 length: 16 residues. Germline V gene lookup returns CDR1 SGHVS and CDR2 FNYEAQ. V lost 1 base, J lost 9 bases, and 11 bases stayed unmatched.

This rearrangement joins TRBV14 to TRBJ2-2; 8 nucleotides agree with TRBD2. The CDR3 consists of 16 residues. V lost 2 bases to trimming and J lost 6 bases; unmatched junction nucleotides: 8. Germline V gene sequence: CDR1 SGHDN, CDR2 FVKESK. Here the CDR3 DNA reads TGTGCCAGCAGCCAACCACCGTTAGCGGGACCCGGGGAGCTGTTTTTT. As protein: CASSQPPLAGPGELFF.

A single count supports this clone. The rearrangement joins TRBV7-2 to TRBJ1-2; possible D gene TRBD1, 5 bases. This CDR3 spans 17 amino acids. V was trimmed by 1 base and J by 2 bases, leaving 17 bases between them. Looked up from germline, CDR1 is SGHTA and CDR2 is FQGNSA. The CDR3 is CASSLDLSGERNYGYTF. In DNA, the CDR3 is TGTGCCAGCAGCTTAGACCTATCGGGGGAAAGAAACTATGGCTACACCTTC.

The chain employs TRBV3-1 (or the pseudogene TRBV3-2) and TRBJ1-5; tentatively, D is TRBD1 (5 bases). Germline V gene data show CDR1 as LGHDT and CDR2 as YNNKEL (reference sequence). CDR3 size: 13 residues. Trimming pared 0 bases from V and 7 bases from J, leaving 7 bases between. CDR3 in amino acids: CASSQDREQPQHF. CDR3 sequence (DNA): TGTGCCAGCAGCCAAGACAGGGAACAGCCCCAGCATTTT.